This T cell receptor beta chain was recorded in a study of T cells after yellow fever vaccination. General study findings and limits: Post-booster samples contained most primary-vaccination clones (around 95% CD4, around 89% CD8). Faster peaking, at day 5 versus 15, marked a secondary response that was weaker.

The CDR3 is 14 residues long. Trimming cost V 5 bases and J 7 bases, with 14 bases left between them. Germline values: CDR1 SGHVS, CDR2 FNYEAQ. This clonotype was seen many times. The antigen is undetermined. As TCR cDNA was made by 5'RACE template switching, a universal primer site and UMIs were added. TCRdb itself ran the 5' RACE reads through MiXCR, one entry per CDR3 protein. The sample records around 120,000 distinct CDR3 sequences, about 7.2% being singletons. The TCR sequence derives from a young man who received the YFV17D yellow fever vaccine. V is TRBV7-6 and J is TRBJ2-2, with unresolved D. This material consisted of CD4+ T cells sorted from PBMCs, taken more than 35 days after the first yellow fever vaccination. The CDR3 coding sequence is TGTGCCAGCAGCCCCCAGCTGGGGAACGGGGAGCTGTTTTTT. Its translation is CASSPQLGNGELFF.